The 22 T cell receptor beta chains below were found in one sample sequenced in a study of blood T cell repertoires in COVID-19. TCRdb keeps only in-frame clones here, not all; method: immunoSEQ multiplex PCR. In the table there are 120,000 or so clones, 65% to 85% of which are singletons. The sample taken for sequencing was peripheral blood. All receptors come from a man aged 65-85 years with acute or convalescent COVID-19.

The chain carries TRBV5-1 and TRBJ1-2; D might be TRBD1 (5 bases). Trimming removed 3 bases from V and 4 bases from J, with 10 bases in between. The CDR3 has 13 residues. Germline CDR1 and CDR2: SGHRS and YFSETQ. Here the CDR3 DNA reads TGCGCCAGCAGCTCTACAGGAGTCTATGGCTACACCTTC. Protein sequence: CASSSTGVYGYTF.

The genes are TRBV6-5 and TRBJ2-5; D perhaps matches TRBD1 (6 bases). The CDR3 is made up of 15 amino acids. The germline V and J ends were trimmed by 10 bases and 2 bases, with 20 bases remaining between them. Germline V CDR1 and CDR2: MNHEY, SVGAGI. This chain's CDR3 is CATTLGTTIQETQYF. CDR3 sequence (DNA): TGTGCCACCACGCTCGGGACAACTATACAAGAGACCCAGTACTTC.

This clone was found a few times. This chain uses TRBV28 with TRBJ1-2; 7 bases line up with TRBD1. Looked up from germline, CDR1 is MDHEN and CDR2 is SYDVKM. The CDR3 runs 15 residues. J lost 4 bases, V lost 5 bases, and 10 bases had no gene match. This CDR3 reads CASSPRDRALYGYTF. Here the CDR3 DNA reads TGTGCCAGCAGTCCTCGGGACAGAGCCCTCTATGGCTACACCTTC.

CDR3 coding DNA: TGTGCCATCCCGAGTACAGGGCGCTATGGCTACACCTTC. Translating gives CAIPSTGRYGYTF. The chain joins TRBV10-3 to TRBJ1-2; tentative D call: TRBD1 (6 bases). V was clipped by 8 bases and J by 4 bases, with 14 bases between them. CDR3 length: 13 amino acids. Germline lookup yields CDR1 ENHRY and CDR2 SYGVKD.

This chain links TRBV13 with TRBJ2-7; 11 bases fit TRBD1. CDR3 length equals 15 residues. From germline, CDR1 is PRHDT and CDR2 FYEKMQ (reference sequence). Trimming removed 2 bases from V and 2 bases from J; junction bases left unmatched: 2. The chain's CDR3 is CASSLQGQGAYEQYF. DNA for the CDR3: TGTGCCAGCAGCTTACAGGGACAGGGGGCCTACGAGCAGTACTTC. The full variable domain, with the rest looked up from reference TRBV13 and TRBJ2-7, is AAGVIQSPRHLIKEKRETATLKCYPIPRHDTVYWYQQGPGQDPQFLISFYEKMQSDKGSIPDRFSAQQFSDYHSELNMSSLELGDSALYFCASSLQGQGAYEQYFGPGTRLTVT.

This clone was detected only a few times. The CDR3 region has the DNA TGCGCCAGCAGCCAAGAGAGACTTACGGCCTCTGGCTACACCTTC. Amino acid sequence: CASSQERLTASGYTF. The chain has TRBV4-1 and TRBJ1-2; D gene unclear. This CDR3 has 15 amino acids. Germline CDR1 reads MGHRA; CDR2 reads YSYEKL. The V gene lost 0 bases and the J gene lost 7 bases, with 15 bases spanning the gap.

This CDR3 reads CASTGRDRAIYGYTF. The CDR3 nucleotides are TGTGCCAGCACCGGAAGGGACAGGGCCATCTATGGCTACACCTTC. This rearrangement joins TRBV6-5 to TRBJ1-2; 9 bases are a match to TRBD1. V was clipped by 7 bases and J by 4 bases; unmatched bases: 10. CDR1 is MNHEY and CDR2 is SVGAGI in the germline V gene. The CDR3 spans 15 residues.

The chain employs TRBV25-1 and TRBJ1-6; 9 bases agree with TRBD1. The CDR3 totals 15 residues. V lost 4 bases, J lost 6 bases, and 4 bases stayed unmatched. CDR1 is MGHDK, CDR2 SYGVNS, per germline. CDR3 sequence (DNA): TGTGCCAGCAGTGGCCAGGACAGGGGTAATTCACCCCTCCACTTT. It specifies CASSGQDRGNSPLHF.

The chain has TRBV27 and TRBJ1-2; no firm D call. This CDR3 comprises 15 residues. CDR1 and CDR2 (germline): MNHEY, SMNVEV (reference sequence). Trimming cost V 0 bases and J 3 bases, with 11 bases left between them. As DNA, the CDR3 is TGTGCCAGCAGTTTATCAGAGACTCTCCACTATGGCTACACCTTC. It specifies CASSLSETLHYGYTF.

The chain joins TRBV7-2 to TRBJ1-1; perhaps TRBD1 as D (6 bases). The CDR3 has 14 amino acids. The V end was cut by 2 bases, the J end by 2 bases, with 9 bases between. Germline V lookup: CDR1 SGHTA, CDR2 FQGNSA. CDR3 in DNA: TGTGCCAGCAGCTTATCAGGGGTAAACACTGAAGCTTTCTTT. The encoded protein is CASSLSGVNTEAFF. The whole variable domain, filled in from reference TRBV7-2 and TRBJ1-1, reads GAGVSQSPSNKVTEKGKDVELRCDPISGHTALYWYRQSLGQGLEFLIYFQGNSAPDKSGLPSDRFSAERTGGSVSTLTIQRTQQEDSAVYLCASSLSGVNTEAFFGQGTRLTVV.

This clone was counted once. The chain has TRBV18 and TRBJ1-2; 7 nucleotides agree with TRBD1. Germline V lookup: CDR1 KGHSH, CDR2 LQKENI. This CDR3 comprises 16 residues. J was trimmed by 4 bases and V by 3 bases; bases with no gene match: 11. The CDR3 loop reads CASSPLGQERLYGYTF. The CDR3 DNA reads as TGTGCCAGCTCACCCCTTGGACAGGAGAGACTCTATGGCTACACCTTC.

The chain couples TRBV5-1 to TRBJ2-7; TRBD2 is a possible D gene (5 bases). CDR3 size: 13 residues. From germline, CDR1 is SGHRS and CDR2 YFSETQ. V gave up 0 bases and J gave up 2 bases, with 6 bases separating them. The CDR3 reads CASSLGGTYEQYF. The CDR3 nucleotides are TGCGCCAGCAGCTTGGGAGGGACCTACGAGCAGTACTTC. Using reference TRBV5-1 and TRBJ2-7 for the parts outside the CDR3, the full variable domain is KAGVTQTPRYLIKTRGQQVTLSCSPISGHRSVSWYQQTPGQGLQFLFEYFSETQRNKGNFPGRFSGRQFSNSRSEMNVSTLELGDSALYLCASSLGGTYEQYFGPGTRLTVT.

The chain couples TRBV30 to TRBJ1-5; TRBD1 is a possible D gene (5 bases). The germline V gene encodes CDR1 GTSNPN and CDR2 SVGIG (reference sequence). With 3 bases removed from V and 4 bases from J, the gap between germline ends came to 13 bases. The CDR3 is 14 amino acids. The CDR3 here is CAWSIGVGNQPQHF. In DNA form, the CDR3 reads TGTGCCTGGAGCATAGGGGTGGGGAATCAGCCCCAGCATTTT.

V and J are TRBV5-1 and TRBJ2-1, with TRBD2 matching over 7 bases. This CDR3 has 16 residues. Germline V gene data show CDR1 as SGHRS and CDR2 as YFSETQ. V lost 2 bases, J lost 7 bases, and 12 bases stayed unmatched. Here the CDR3 reads CASSFGAGKGENEQFF. CDR3 coding DNA: TGCGCCAGCAGCTTCGGAGCGGGGAAGGGAGAAAATGAGCAGTTCTTC.

The chain has TRBV11-2 and TRBJ2-5; 8 nucleotides align to TRBD1. The CDR3 is made up of 13 amino acids. Trimming cost V 5 bases and J 3 bases; bases outside gene matches: 2. Germline V gives CDR1 SGHAT, CDR2 FQNNGV. The CDR3, as DNA: TGTGCCAGCAGCCCGGACAGGGAAGAGACCCAGTACTTC. This sequence encodes CASSPDREETQYF.

The chain recombines TRBV27 with TRBJ2-7; TRBD2 is a possible D gene (6 bases). There are 15 residues in the CDR3. The V end lost 3 bases, the J end lost 6 bases, and 18 bases lay between the germline ends. Per the germline V gene, CDR1 is MNHEY and CDR2 is SMNVEV (reference sequence). The CDR3 DNA reads as TGTGCCAGCAGTTTTGGAGCTCGGGGGTGGGGCGAGCAGTACTTC. Translating it yields CASSFGARGWGEQYF.

The rearrangement joins TRBV11-2 to TRBJ1-1; D gene uncertain. Germline V gene lookup returns CDR1 SGHAT and CDR2 FQNNGV. V was pared by 4 bases and J by 6 bases, with 15 bases between. This CDR3 spans 14 amino acids. CDR3 amino acids: CASSSQGVRPEAFF. For the CDR3, the DNA is TGTGCCAGCAGCTCCCAAGGAGTACGACCTGAAGCTTTCTTT.

V and J are TRBV2 and TRBJ2-5; 13 bases are a match to TRBD2. Looked up from germline, CDR1 is SNHLY and CDR2 is FYNNEI. The J segment lost 4 bases and the V segment lost 6 bases, leaving 11 bases of the junction unmatched. The CDR3 consists of 17 residues. This chain's CDR3 is CASRGTSGANLGETQYF. In nucleotides, the CDR3 is TGTGCCAGCAGAGGGACTAGCGGGGCTAACTTGGGAGAGACCCAGTACTTC.

The J gene is TRBJ1-2, the V gene TRBV19; 7 bases line up with TRBD1. J was trimmed by 1 base and V by 6 bases; bases with no gene match: 5. This CDR3 has 14 residues. Germline CDR1 LNHDA, CDR2 SQIVND (reference sequence). For the CDR3, the DNA is TGTGCCAGTAGCTCAGGGGGGCTTAACTATGGCTACACCTTC. Translated: CASSSGGLNYGYTF.

This clone has more than one count but fewer than ten. This rearrangement joins TRBV7-9 to TRBJ2-1, with 10 bases lining up with TRBD2. Germline CDR1 reads SEHNR; CDR2 reads FQNEAQ (reference sequence). The CDR3 runs to 18 residues. Losses at the gene ends were 0 bases for V and 9 bases for J; bases not matched to a gene: 14. CDR3 sequence: CASSLARVGLAISSEQFF. The CDR3 DNA sequence: TGTGCCAGCAGCTTAGCCAGGGTGGGACTAGCGATTTCCAGTGAGCAGTTCTTC.

J is TRBJ2-1 and V is TRBV9, with 16 bases lining up with TRBD2. Per the germline V gene, CDR1 is SGDLS and CDR2 is YYNGEE. With V trimmed by 4 bases and J by 7 bases, 11 bases remained unmatched. The CDR3 runs to 18 residues. The CDR3 DNA follows: TGTGCCAGCAGCTTCACGGTGGGACTAGCGGGGGGGCGGAATGAGCAGTTCTTC. Protein: CASSFTVGLAGGRNEQFF.

The chain recombines TRBV30 with TRBJ1-2; D gene unclear. CDR1 and CDR2 from the germline V gene are GTSNPN and SVGIG (reference sequence). Trimming stripped 2 bases from V and 6 bases from J, with 10 bases between. The CDR3 is 12 amino acids. The CDR3 DNA reads as TGTGCCTGGAGTCGGTCGGGGAATGGCTACACCTTC. Its translation: CAWSRSGNGYTF. The whole variable domain, filled in from reference TRBV30 and TRBJ1-2, reads SQTIHQWPATLVQPVGSPLSLECTVEGTSNPNLYWYRQAAGRGLQLLFYSVGIGQISSEVPQNLSASRPQDRQFILSSKKLLLSDSGFYLCAWSRSGNGYTFGSGTRLTVV.